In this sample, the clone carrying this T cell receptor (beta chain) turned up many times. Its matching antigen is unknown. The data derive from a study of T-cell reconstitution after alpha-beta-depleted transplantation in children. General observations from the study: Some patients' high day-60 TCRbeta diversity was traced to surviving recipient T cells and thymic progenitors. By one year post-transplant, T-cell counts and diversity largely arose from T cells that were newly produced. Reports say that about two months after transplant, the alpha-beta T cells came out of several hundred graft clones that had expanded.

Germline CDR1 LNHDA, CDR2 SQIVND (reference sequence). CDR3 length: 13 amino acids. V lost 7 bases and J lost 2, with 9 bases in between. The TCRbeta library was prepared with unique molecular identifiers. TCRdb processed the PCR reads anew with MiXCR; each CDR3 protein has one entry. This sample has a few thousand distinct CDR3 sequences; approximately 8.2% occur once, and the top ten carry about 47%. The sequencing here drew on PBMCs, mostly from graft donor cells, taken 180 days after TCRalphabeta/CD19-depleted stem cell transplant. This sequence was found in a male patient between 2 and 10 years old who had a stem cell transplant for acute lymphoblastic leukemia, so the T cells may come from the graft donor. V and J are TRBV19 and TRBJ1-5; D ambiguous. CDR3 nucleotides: TGTGCCAGTACCCCTAGGGGCAATCAGCCCCAGCATTTT. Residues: CASTPRGNQPQHF.